This T cell receptor beta chain was found in a study of cytomegalovirus exposure and HLA in healthy donors. General observations from the study: A later analysis found most CMV-associated TCR beta chains apparently HLA-restricted.

Germline loops: CDR1 SQVTM, CDR2 ANQGSEA. V was clipped by 6 bases and J by 3 bases, with 12 bases between them. This CDR3 contains 13 residues. A multiplex PCR was run with 60 Vbeta primers and 13 Jbeta primers. Method: immunoSEQ multiplex PCR; TCRdb's copy keeps in-frame clones and lacks some. Of fewer than 120,000 clones in the sample, around four fifths were seen once. Concerning this clone itself: No antigen is known for it.

The chain couples TRBV29-1 to TRBJ1-5; a possible D gene is TRBD1 (6 bases). The receptor was derived from a woman aged 55-69 years in good health and CMV-seropositive. Source material: PBMCs. The CDR3: CSVIGGYNQPQHF. CDR3 coding DNA: TGCAGCGTCATAGGGGGATACAATCAGCCCCAGCATTTT.